These 10 T cell receptor beta chains came from one sample sequenced in a study of shared clonotypes between healthy human individuals. Measured with immunoSEQ multiplex PCR; TCRdb has only the in-frame clones, and not every one. Among about 1.4 million clones listed, about 96% were seen once. Material: naive CD4+ T cells sorted from blood. Subset meaning: CD45RA+ positively selected. Every receptor here comes from a man aged 30-40 years in good health.

The V and J genes are TRBV14 and TRBJ2-1, with D maybe TRBD1 (7 bases). The CDR3 is 14 residues long. V gave up 11 bases and J gave up 7 bases, with 21 bases separating them. Germline V lookup: CDR1 SGHDN, CDR2 FVKESK. The CDR3 protein is CAASTRGRRNEQFF. In DNA, the CDR3 is TGTGCCGCATCGACTAGGGGGCGAAGGAATGAGCAGTTCTTC.

The genes are TRBV5-8 and TRBJ1-5; D is undetermined. The CDR3 extends over 13 amino acids. V was clipped by 6 bases and J by 8 bases, with 15 bases between them. The germline gives CDR1 SGHTS, CDR2 YDEGEE. CDR3 nucleotide sequence: TGTGCCAGCACCGCTTCGGTCCGGGAGCCCCAGCATTTT. This sequence encodes CASTASVREPQHF.

The V and J genes are TRBV7-7 and TRBJ2-1; 7 bases map to TRBD2. J gave up 3 bases and V 3 bases, and 2 bases lay outside the gene matches. CDR1 and CDR2 from the germline V gene are SSHAT and FNYEAQ (reference sequence). CDR3 length: 14 residues. DNA of the CDR3: TGTGCCAGCAGCTTCCTAGCGGACTACAATGAGCAGTTCTTC. It translates to CASSFLADYNEQFF.

V is TRBV7-2 and J is TRBJ2-7; 9 positions agree with TRBD2. This CDR3 contains 17 residues. V gave up 3 bases and J gave up 2 bases; unmatched junction bases: 11. From germline, CDR1 is SGHTA and CDR2 FQGNSA. CDR3: CASSLFGLAYTTYEQYF. The CDR3 nucleotides are TGTGCCAGCAGCTTGTTCGGACTAGCGTACACGACCTACGAGCAGTACTTC.

This rearrangement joins TRBV27 to TRBJ2-2; a possible D gene is TRBD1 (6 bases). With 6 bases removed from V and 4 bases from J, the gap between germline ends came to 12 bases. Germline V gene sequence: CDR1 MNHEY, CDR2 SMNVEV (reference sequence). The CDR3 has 14 residues. The CDR3 DNA reads TGTGCCAGCAGCCAGGGGCGTCGCACCGGGGAGCTGTTTTTT. Residues: CASSQGRRTGELFF.

This clone occurred once. V is TRBV10-1 and J is TRBJ1-1; no clear D gene. This CDR3 spans 13 amino acids. V lost 2 bases and J lost 1, with 5 bases in between. Germline V gene lookup returns CDR1 WNHNN and CDR2 SYGVQD (reference sequence). The CDR3 loop reads CASSEVGNTEAFF. The DNA of the CDR3 is TGCGCCAGCAGTGAGGTGGGGAACACTGAAGCTTTCTTT.

This chain joins TRBV5-1 and TRBJ2-7; TRBD2 matches at 10 bases. The germline V gene encodes CDR1 SGHRS and CDR2 YFSETQ. This CDR3 is 15 amino acids long. Unmatched junction bases numbered 8, after V lost 5 bases and J lost 3 bases. The CDR3 loop is CASRPDSSGSYEQYF. The CDR3 DNA sequence: TGCGCCAGCAGGCCGGACTCTAGCGGGAGCTACGAGCAGTACTTC. The complete variable domain, with remaining parts taken from reference TRBV5-1 and TRBJ2-7, reads KAGVTQTPRYLIKTRGQQVTLSCSPISGHRSVSWYQQTPGQGLQFLFEYFSETQRNKGNFPGRFSGRQFSNSRSEMNVSTLELGDSALYLCASRPDSSGSYEQYFGPGTRLTVT.

The J gene is TRBJ1-2, the V gene TRBV15; the D is unclear. Germline V gives CDR1 LNHNV, CDR2 YYDKDF (reference sequence). This CDR3 spans 15 amino acids. V dropped 2 bases and J dropped 2 bases, with 12 bases sitting between them. The CDR3 reads CATSRFSSGNYGYTF. DNA of the CDR3: TGTGCCACCAGCAGATTTTCGTCGGGGAACTATGGCTACACCTTC. Full variable domain (outside the CDR3, taken from reference TRBV15 and TRBJ1-2): DAMVIQNPRYQVTQFGKPVTLSCSQTLNHNVMYWYQQKSSQAPKLLFHYYDKDFNNEADTPDNFQSRRPNTSFCFLDIRSPGLGDTAMYLCATSRFSSGNYGYTFGSGTRLTVV.

CDR3 DNA: TGTGCCAGCGAGGGGTCCCCGAATGAGCAGTTCTTC. The encoded protein is CASEGSPNEQFF. J is TRBJ2-1 and V is TRBV6-5; D could derive from TRBD1 or TRBD2 (5 bases each). This CDR3 spans 12 amino acids. The germline gives CDR1 MNHEY, CDR2 SVGAGI. The ends were cut back, 8 bases at V and 7 bases at J, with 12 bases in the middle.

The J gene is TRBJ1-2, the V gene TRBV9; possible D gene TRBD1, 5 bases. CDR1 is SGDLS, CDR2 YYNGEE, per germline. The CDR3 spans 14 residues. V was clipped by 6 bases and J by 2 bases, with 14 bases between them. The CDR3 spells CASTLGTYNYGYTF. The CDR3 DNA reads TGTGCCAGCACCCTCGGGACCTACAACTATGGCTACACCTTC. The full variable domain, completed using reference TRBV9 and TRBJ1-2, is DSGVTQTPKHLITATGQRVTLRCSPRSGDLSVYWYQQSLDQGLQFLIQYYNGEERAKGNILERFSAQQFPDLHSELNLSSLELGDSALYFCASTLGTYNYGYTFGSGTRLTVV.